This T cell receptor beta chain was recovered during a study of cytomegalovirus exposure and HLA in healthy donors. At the level of the study: Both the 120 validation repertoires and the approximately 700 first-cohort repertoires used the same platform, as reported by a later analysis.

TCRdb's copy holds only in-frame clones and misses some; the assay was immunoSEQ multiplex PCR. The table includes about 70,000 clones, 94% detected once. The sequencing sample was made of PBMCs. The receptor was derived from a woman aged 18-29 years in good health and CMV-seropositive.

CDR3 region: CASRLFLGVDGDTQYF. DNA of the CDR3: TGTGCCAGCAGACTTTTCCTAGGGGTGGACGGAGATACGCAGTATTTT. The chain joins TRBV5-4 to TRBJ2-3; D may be TRBD1 (5 bases). The CDR3 totals 16 residues. Germline CDR1 is SGHNT and CDR2 is YYREEE (reference sequence). Trimming took 5 bases from V and 5 from J, leaving 21 bases between them.